These 18 T cell receptor beta chains were sequenced from one sample in a study of molecular identifiers for immune sequencing clone quantification. TCRdb re-analysed the PCR reads in MiXCR, keeping a single row per CDR3 protein. This table has under 600,000 distinct CDR3 sequences, 20% to 25% appearing once. The material sequenced was naive CD8+ T cells from blood, with Jurkat cell RNA spiked in. Subset denoted: FACS-sorted CD8+CD4-CCR7+CD45RA+ naive T cells. The receptors stem from a human donor in good health. Some libraries in this study had Jurkat cell RNA spiked in.

A remark on this clonotype: Possible read error: a much larger clone is one base away. V is TRBV3-1 and J is TRBJ1-5; possibly TRBD1 for D (5 bases). V shed 4 bases and J shed 4 bases, with 17 bases lying between them. CDR3 length equals 16 residues. Germline V gives CDR1 LGHDT, CDR2 YNNKEL (reference sequence). In DNA, the CDR3 is TGTGCCAGCAGCCCAAACCCGGGACGGGGGAATCAGCCCCAGCATTTT. This sequence encodes CASSPNPGRGNQPQHF.

V gene TRBV11-2 combines with J gene TRBJ2-1, with D tentatively TRBD2 (6 bases). V was clipped by 2 bases and J by 0 bases, with 11 bases between them. The length of the CDR3 is 16 residues. Germline V CDR1 and CDR2: SGHAT, FQNNGV. DNA for the CDR3: TGTGCCAGCAGCTTATCTGCCGGGAGCTCCTACAATGAGCAGTTCTTC. Translated: CASSLSAGSSYNEQFF.

For this clonotype: One junction end does not reproduce the germline sequence, and a read error may be involved. The chain carries TRBV20-1 and TRBJ2-7; 10 bases are a match to TRBD2. Germline loops: CDR1 DFQATT, CDR2 SNEGSKA (reference sequence). The CDR3 is 15 residues long. CDR3 sequence: CCARERGGFVDEQYF. CDR3 DNA sequence: TGCTGTGCCAGGGAGCGGGGGGGATTTGTGGACGAGCAGTACTTC.

A word on this clonotype: A much larger clone lies a single base off, so this may be a read error. The rearrangement links TRBV29-1 to TRBJ2-7; D not resolved. Germline assignment: CDR1 SQVTM and CDR2 ANQGSEA. The CDR3 length is 13 residues. DNA of the CDR3: TGCAGCGTTGAACCTGAGAACACCTACGAGCGGTACTTC. Its protein product is CSVEPENTYERYF.

This clonotype appeared many times. The V and J genes are TRBV6-5 and TRBJ1-1, with D possibly being TRBD1 (5 bases). The germline CDR1 and CDR2 sequences are MNHEY and SVGAGI. Between the trimmed V and J ends, which lost 0 bases and 4 bases, there was a span of 12 bases. The CDR3 runs to 15 residues. Here the CDR3 DNA reads TGTGCCAGCAGTTACTCCGCCGTGGGGGGCACTGAAGCTTTCTTT. This codes for CASSYSAVGGTEAFF.

This clonotype was counted at least ten times. This chain uses TRBV7-9 with TRBJ1-1, with TRBD1 as a possible D gene (6 bases). Germline values: CDR1 SEHNR, CDR2 FQNEAQ (reference sequence). The ends were cut back, 1 base at V and 7 bases at J, with 16 bases in the middle. This CDR3 comprises 15 residues. The CDR3 sequence is CASSLGQAALGEAFF. CDR3 coding DNA: TGTGCCAGCAGCTTAGGACAGGCCGCGTTGGGTGAAGCTTTCTTT.

The sample holds a few counts of this clonotype. The chain uses TRBV6-5 and TRBJ2-7; D unresolved. Germline assignment: CDR1 MNHEY and CDR2 SVGAGI. V was cut by 0 bases and J by 2 bases, with 14 bases left in between. CDR3 length equals 16 residues. The CDR3 region has the DNA TGTGCCAGCAGTTACTCGAAGGGTCGCATCGCCTACGAGCAGTACTTC. Translation gives CASSYSKGRIAYEQYF.

The DNA for the CDR3 is TGTGCCAGTCTCCCCGACTCCTTTCGGACAGGGGGCAATCAGCCCCAGCATTTT. It is translated as CASLPDSFRTGGNQPQHF. V and J are TRBV28 and TRBJ1-5; 9 bases align to TRBD1. With V trimmed by 9 bases and J by 2 bases, 17 bases remained unmatched. CDR1 MDHEN and CDR2 SYDVKM come from the germline V gene. The CDR3 consists of 18 residues. Based on the CDR3 plus reference TRBV28 and TRBJ1-5, the full variable domain is DVKVTQSSRYLVKRTGEKVFLECVQDMDHENMFWYRQDPGLGLRLIYFSYDVKMKEKGDIPEGYSVSREKKERFSLILESASTNQTSMYLCASLPDSFRTGGNQPQHFGDGTRLSIL.

This clonotype came up a few times. The rearrangement joins TRBV18 to TRBJ1-2; 8 bases are a match to TRBD1. Looked up from germline, CDR1 is KGHSH and CDR2 is LQKENI. The CDR3 is 14 amino acids. The trim removed 4 bases at V and 4 bases at J, leaving 5 bases unmatched. CDR3 residues: CASSQGTGAYGYTF. The DNA of the CDR3 is TGTGCCAGCTCACAGGGGACAGGAGCCTATGGCTACACCTTC. The full variable domain, in which reference TRBV18 and TRBJ1-2 provide the parts outside the CDR3, is NAGVMQNPRHLVRRRGQEARLRCSPMKGHSHVYWYRQLPEEGLKFMVYLQKENIIDESGMPKERFSAEFPKEGPSILRIQQVVRGDSAAYFCASSQGTGAYGYTFGSGTRLTVV.

This clonotype was seen only a few times. The V gene is TRBV3-1, the J gene TRBJ2-7, with 12 bases that match TRBD1. J gave up 5 bases and V 3 bases, and 8 bases lay outside the gene matches. Germline assignment: CDR1 LGHDT and CDR2 YNNKEL (reference sequence). The CDR3 is 16 amino acids. The CDR3 DNA reads as TGTGCCAGCAGCCAGGGGACAGGGGGCGGACTCGACGAGCAGTACTTC. This gives the protein CASSQGTGGGLDEQYF.

V gene TRBV5-8 combines with J gene TRBJ1-5; 8 bases fit TRBD1. The germline gives CDR1 SGHTS, CDR2 YDEGEE. CDR3 size: 16 residues. Trimming at V came to 4 bases and at J to 3 bases, leaving 9 bases not matched to a gene. The chain's CDR3 is CASSVGTGGLNQPQHF. The CDR3 region has the DNA TGTGCCAGCAGCGTGGGTACAGGGGGACTCAATCAGCCCCAGCATTTT.

This clonotype was observed a handful of times. This rearrangement joins TRBV5-1 to TRBJ2-2, with a tentative D call TRBD1 (7 bases). Trimming left V 3 bases short and J 5 bases short, with 11 bases between. CDR1 is SGHRS and CDR2 is YFSETQ in the germline V gene. The CDR3 length is 14 residues. The chain's CDR3 is CASSSRGTTGELFF. In nucleotides, the CDR3 is TGCGCCAGCAGCTCCAGGGGGACTACCGGGGAGCTGTTTTTT. Full variable domain (outside the CDR3, taken from reference TRBV5-1 and TRBJ2-2): KAGVTQTPRYLIKTRGQQVTLSCSPISGHRSVSWYQQTPGQGLQFLFEYFSETQRNKGNFPGRFSGRQFSNSRSEMNVSTLELGDSALYLCASSSRGTTGELFFGEGSRLTVL.

V usage is TRBV28 and J usage is TRBJ2-2; 8 bases align to TRBD2. The CDR3 runs 16 residues. Losses at the gene ends were 4 bases for V and 5 bases for J; bases not matched to a gene: 9. Germline CDR1 MDHEN, CDR2 SYDVKM. CDR3: CASSSVGLVGTGELFF. The CDR3 DNA follows: TGTGCCAGCAGTTCCGTGGGACTAGTCGGTACCGGGGAGCTGTTTTTT.

This rearrangement joins TRBV3-2 to TRBJ2-2; the listed D gene, TRBD2, was not tested against the DNA. TRBV3-2 has pseudogene status. The CDR3 contains 18 residues. The chain's CDR3 is CASSHLASGNANTGELLF. The CDR3 DNA reads TGTGCCAGCAGCCATTTGGCTAGCGGGAACGCGAACACCGGGGAGCTGCTTTTT.

This clonotype was observed at least ten times. V and J are TRBV20-1 and TRBJ2-3; D unclear. The CDR3 sequence is 14 residues long. CDR1 DFQATT and CDR2 SNEGSKA come from the germline V gene (reference sequence). Trimming pared 3 bases from V and 0 bases from J, leaving 10 bases between. The CDR3, as DNA: TGCAGTGCTAGGTCGGGCCCGAGCACAGATACGCAGTATTTT. Its translation: CSARSGPSTDTQYF.

The CDR3 region is CSAGDGDTGELFF. Written as DNA, the CDR3 is TGCAGTGCCGGGGATGGGGACACCGGGGAGCTGTTTTTT. The chain links TRBV20-1 to TRBJ2-2; D perhaps matches TRBD2 (5 bases). Trimming left V 6 bases short and J 3 bases short, with 11 bases between. This CDR3 spans 13 amino acids. The V gene's germline CDR1 is DFQATT and CDR2 SNEGSKA (reference sequence).

This clonotype has a handful of counts. This sequence joins TRBV25-1 and TRBJ2-5; 8 bases line up with TRBD1. Trimming cost V 3 bases and J 1 base; bases outside gene matches: 4. The CDR3 is 15 amino acids. Germline V lookup: CDR1 MGHDK, CDR2 SYGVNS. Written as DNA, the CDR3 is TGTGCCAGCAGTGATGGCAGGGGGCCCCAAGAGACCCAGTACTTC. As protein: CASSDGRGPQETQYF. Drawing the rest from reference TRBV25-1 and TRBJ2-5, the complete variable domain is EADIYQTPRYLVIGTGKKITLECSQTMGHDKMYWYQQDPGMELHLIHYSYGVNSTEKGDLSSESTVSRIRTEHFPLTLESARPSHTSQYLCASSDGRGPQETQYFGPGTRLLVL.

Details on this clonotype: A single base separates this from a much larger clone, so it may be a read error. The J gene is TRBJ2-7, the V gene TRBV27; the D is unclear. Trimming stripped 6 bases from V and 9 bases from J, with 15 bases between. Germline lookup yields CDR1 MNHEY and CDR2 SMNVEV (reference sequence). This CDR3 is 12 amino acids long. DNA for the CDR3: TGTGCCAGCAGCGACTGGGGTTCTTGGCAGTACTTC. Protein product: CASSDWGSWQYF.